The following is a T cell receptor (beta chain) sequence with its context. Its antigen is unknown. The data are from a study of cytomegalovirus exposure and HLA in healthy donors. Study in general: HLA-typed donors were the source of approximately 80 million unique TCRs held in an early data release. Study conclusions and caveats: Under in vitro conditions, a few CMV-associated chains were confirmed as specific for CMV antigens. The productive fraction for most TCR beta V segments was about 90% or about 30% in an earlier analysis. Later analysis demonstrated an association between a missense DCLRE1C variant and TCR beta V- and J-gene trimming.

The PCR used 60 Vbeta and 13 Jbeta primers. Some clones are missing from TCRdb's copy, which holds only in-frame ones; the method was immunoSEQ multiplex PCR. The sample includes 100,000 to 150,000 clones. The CDR3 consists of 15 residues. V was shortened by 4 bases and J by 7 bases, with 18 bases between the two germline ends. Looked up from germline, CDR1 is SGDLS and CDR2 is YYNGEE. The TCR sequence derives from a woman aged 40 to 50 in good health and CMV-seropositive. The sequencing input was PBMCs. The chain couples TRBV9 to TRBJ2-1, with D tentatively TRBD1 (6 bases). The CDR3, as DNA: TGTGCCAGCAGCTTACAGGGTTTTCCGAATAATGAGCAGTTCTTC. Residues: CASSLQGFPNNEQFF.